Shown below are 9 T cell receptor beta chains from a single sample sequenced in a study of cytomegalovirus exposure and HLA in healthy donors. Primers included in the PCR were 60 Vbeta and 13 Jbeta primers. TCRdb's table, derived via immunoSEQ multiplex PCR, lists solely in-frame clones and lacks some. The data contain roughly 110,000 clones, roughly 82% of them singletons. Sequences were obtained from PBMCs. Receptors were obtained from a man aged 25 to 45 in good health and CMV-seropositive.

The CDR3 reads CAGDTGVGEKLFF. The CDR3 nucleotides read TGTGCCGGAGATACAGGGGTGGGCGAAAAACTGTTTTTT. This sequence joins TRBV2 and TRBJ1-4; 7 bases line up with TRBD1. The V gene end was trimmed by 11 bases and the J gene end by 8 bases; junction bases not matched to a gene: 11. CDR3 length: 13 residues. Germline V gene sequence: CDR1 SNHLY, CDR2 FYNNEI.

The J gene is TRBJ2-3, the V gene TRBV30; D is possibly TRBD2 (5 bases). There are 12 residues in the CDR3. V dropped 2 bases and J dropped 12 bases, with 15 bases sitting between them. The germline V gene encodes CDR1 GTSNPN and CDR2 SVGIG (reference sequence). The CDR3 DNA reads TGTGCCTGGAGTAGCCGGGAAAGACGTCAGTATTTT. Its protein product is CAWSSRERRQYF. Variable domain in full (rest from reference TRBV30 and TRBJ2-3): SQTIHQWPATLVQPVGSPLSLECTVEGTSNPNLYWYRQAAGRGLQLLFYSVGIGQISSEVPQNLSASRPQDRQFILSSKKLLLSDSGFYLCAWSSRERRQYFGPGTRLTVL.

V usage is TRBV5-1 and J usage is TRBJ1-1; D may be TRBD1 (5 bases). The germline V and J ends were trimmed by 0 bases and 4 bases, with 10 bases remaining between them. Germline V CDR1 and CDR2: SGHRS, YFSETQ. This CDR3 has 14 residues. CDR3 in DNA: TGCGCCAGCAGCTTGGCCGCAGGGATCACTGAAGCTTTCTTT. It codes for CASSLAAGITEAFF.

The chain carries TRBV19 and TRBJ1-2; D might be TRBD1 (5 bases). CDR3 length: 14 residues. In germline, CDR1 is LNHDA, CDR2 SQIVND (reference sequence). V was pared by 7 bases and J by 3 bases, with 15 bases between. CDR3 region: CASNTIDRYYGYTF. CDR3 nucleotide sequence: TGTGCCAGTAATACCATCGACAGATACTATGGCTACACCTTC.

The V gene is TRBV13, the J gene TRBJ2-7; D might be TRBD2 (5 bases). V was pared by 5 bases and J by 9 bases, with 14 bases between. The germline CDR1 and CDR2 sequences are PRHDT and FYEKMQ (reference sequence). The CDR3 loop spans 12 amino acids. CDR3 sequence reads: CASSNLRRAQYF. Written as DNA, the CDR3 is TGTGCCAGCAGCAACCTACGGCGGGCGCAGTACTTC.

The gene calls are TRBV25-1 and TRBJ2-3; no firm D call. The CDR3 length is 14 residues. CDR1 and CDR2 (germline): MGHDK, SYGVNS. The V and J ends lost 2 bases and 5 bases respectively, with 11 bases between them. The CDR3 sequence: CASSEVGLGDTQYF. CDR3 DNA sequence: TGTGCCAGCAGTGAAGTGGGCCTCGGAGATACGCAGTATTTT.

The table lists this clone with a few counts. The chain uses TRBV5-6 and TRBJ1-2, with 7 bases fitting TRBD1. After removal of 2 bases from V and 2 bases from J, the junction contained 6 bases not matched to a gene. The germline gives CDR1 SGHDT, CDR2 YYEEEE. This CDR3 contains 15 residues. CDR3 DNA sequence: TGTGCCAGCAGCTTTTATCAGGGGGGCAACTATGGCTACACCTTC. The encoded protein is CASSFYQGGNYGYTF.

The chain uses TRBV19 and TRBJ2-2; D is unresolved. The CDR3 covers 13 residues. Trimming removed 3 bases at V and 4 bases at J, with 6 bases between. Germline-derived CDR1 and CDR2 are LNHDA and SQIVND (reference sequence). The CDR3 bases are TGTGCCAGTAGTATTAGAGGCACCGGGGAGCTGTTTTTT. As protein: CASSIRGTGELFF. The full variable domain, completed using reference TRBV19 and TRBJ2-2, is DGGITQSPKYLFRKEGQNVTLSCEQNLNHDAMYWYRQDPGQGLRLIYYSQIVNDFQKGDIAEGYSVSREKKESFPLTVTSAQKNPTAFYLCASSIRGTGELFFGEGSRLTVL.

This sequence joins TRBV5-5 and TRBJ2-4, with D possibly matching TRBD1 (5 bases). The CDR3 runs 14 residues. Germline CDR1 SGHKS, CDR2 YYEKEE (reference sequence). V lost 1 base to trimming and J lost 7 bases, with 12 bases between them. CDR3: CASSLQGSTNIQYF. The CDR3 nucleotides read TGTGCCAGCAGCTTGCAGGGTTCAACGAACATTCAGTACTTC.